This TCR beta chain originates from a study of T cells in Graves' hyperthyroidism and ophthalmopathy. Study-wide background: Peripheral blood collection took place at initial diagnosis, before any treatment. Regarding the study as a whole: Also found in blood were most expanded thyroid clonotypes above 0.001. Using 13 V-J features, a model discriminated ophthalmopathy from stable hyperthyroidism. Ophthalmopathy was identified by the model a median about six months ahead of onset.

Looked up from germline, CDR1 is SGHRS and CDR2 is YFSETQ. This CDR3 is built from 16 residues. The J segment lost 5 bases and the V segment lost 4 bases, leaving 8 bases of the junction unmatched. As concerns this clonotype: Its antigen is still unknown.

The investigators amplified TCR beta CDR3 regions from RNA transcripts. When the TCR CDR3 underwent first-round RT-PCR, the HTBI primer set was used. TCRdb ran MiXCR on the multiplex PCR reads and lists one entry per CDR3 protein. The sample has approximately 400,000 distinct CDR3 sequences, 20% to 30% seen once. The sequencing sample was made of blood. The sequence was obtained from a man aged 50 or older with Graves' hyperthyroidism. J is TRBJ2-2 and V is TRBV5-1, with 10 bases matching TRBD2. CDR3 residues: CASSLGLAAETGELFF. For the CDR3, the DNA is TGCGCCAGCAGCCTAGGACTAGCGGCCGAAACCGGGGAGCTGTTTTTT. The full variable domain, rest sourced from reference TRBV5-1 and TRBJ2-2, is KAGVTQTPRYLIKTRGQQVTLSCSPISGHRSVSWYQQTPGQGLQFLFEYFSETQRNKGNFPGRFSGRQFSNSRSEMNVSTLELGDSALYLCASSLGLAAETGELFFGEGSRLTVL.